The rows below give T cell receptor beta chains drawn from one sample of a study of OX40 agonist ivuxolimab in advanced cancers. The data were produced by immunoSEQ multiplex PCR, yet TCRdb's version contains in-frame clones alone and is incomplete. The sample lists about 54,000 clones; roughly four fifths were seen once. The sequences come from CD4+ or CD8+ T cells sorted from blood, collected in a trial of the OX40 agonist ivuxolimab. The source of these receptors is an adult with an advanced solid tumor such as melanoma, head and neck, liver or kidney cancer. The CDR3 runs from the conserved cysteine through the conserved F or W. The D gene is left open where the match is weak. Only some rows state a clone size, as once, few, many or a class for expanded clones.

v_gene	d_gene	j_gene	abundance	CDR3aa	CDR3nt
TRBV11-3	.	TRBJ2-1	few	CASFPGVDEQFF	TGTGCCAGCTTTCCCGGGGTCGATGAGCAGTTCTTC
TRBV2	.	TRBJ1-4	.	CASSDPVNEKLFF	TGTGCCAGCAGTGACCCCGTAAATGAAAAACTGTTTTTT
TRBV6-5	TRBD1	TRBJ1-3	.	CASSTDRESGNTIYF	TGTGCCAGCAGCACTGACAGGGAAAGCGGAAACACCATATATTTT
TRBV18	TRBD1	TRBJ2-1	.	CASSRRGQGNNEQFF	TGTGCCAGCTCACGACGGGGACAGGGCAACAATGAGCAGTTCTTC
TRBV5-6	.	TRBJ1-5	.	CASSLRDGSQRNQPQHF	TGTGCCAGCAGCTTAAGGGATGGCAGCCAACGCAATCAGCCCCAGCATTTT
TRBV18	.	TRBJ1-4	.	CASSLRTATNEKLFF	TGTGCCAGCTCCCTCCGGACAGCAACTAATGAAAAACTGTTTTTT
TRBV11-3	.	TRBJ1-2	few	CASSLVGQGGGYGYTF	TGTGCCAGCAGCTTAGTGGGCCAGGGAGGAGGCTATGGCTACACCTTC
TRBV5-4	TRBD2	TRBJ2-7	.	CASSLDPAGLNEQYF	TGTGCCAGCAGCTTGGACCCAGCGGGGTTAAACGAGCAGTACTTC
TRBV6-5	TRBD1	TRBJ1-2	once	CASSGPEGAGGYTF	TGTGCCAGCAGTGGCCCAGAGGGGGCGGGAGGCTACACCTTC
TRBV5-1	TRBD2	TRBJ2-5	.	CASSSSGTSGGAETQYF	TGCGCCAGCAGCTCCTCCGGGACTAGCGGGGGGGCTGAGACCCAGTACTTC
TRBV10-3	.	TRBJ2-2	.	CAISESGGELFF	TGTGCCATCAGTGAGTCTGGCGGGGAGCTGTTTTTT
TRBV19	.	TRBJ1-3	once	CASSIGLNTIYF	TGTGCCAGTAGTATAGGGTTGAACACCATATATTTT
TRBV28	.	TRBJ2-2	.	CASSLYRFANTGELFF	TGTGCCAGCAGTTTATATCGGTTTGCGAACACCGGGGAGCTGTTTTTT
TRBV2	TRBD1	TRBJ2-5	.	CASSPQGAGETQYF	TGTGCCAGCAGCCCACAGGGGGCGGGAGAGACCCAGTACTTC